The 30 T cell receptor beta chains given below trace back to one sample, sequenced in a study of kidney transplant recipient with SARS-CoV-2 infection. From the reads, TCRdb called clonotypes with MiXCR, one entry per CDR3 protein. Among 200,000 to 300,000 distinct CDR3 sequences listed, 25% to 30% were seen once. Specimen: a blood sample, collected at baseline and on roughly day 110 from a kidney transplant recipient. These receptors were collected from a young adult male patient who had COVID-19 and was a kidney transplant recipient. Among the T cells, some may be from the graft donor.

This clonotype was counted ten times or more. V usage is TRBV27 and J usage is TRBJ2-7; tentative D call: TRBD1 (6 bases). The CDR3 runs to 13 residues. Germline assignment: CDR1 MNHEY and CDR2 SMNVEV (reference sequence). Trimming shortened V by 7 bases and J by 3 bases, and 13 bases separated the two germline ends. CDR3 region: CASTDRPNYEQYF. CDR3 bases: TGTGCCAGCACGGACAGACCCAACTACGAGCAGTACTTC.

This clonotype was counted ten times or more. The chain joins TRBV7-9 to TRBJ1-2; D ambiguous. Germline CDR1 reads SEHNR; CDR2 reads FQNEAQ (reference sequence). V shed 5 bases and J shed 4 bases, with 23 bases lying between them. The CDR3 has 17 amino acids. The CDR3 spells CASSPWAYHGKTYGYTF. The CDR3 DNA reads TGTGCCAGCAGCCCATGGGCATACCATGGAAAGACCTATGGCTACACCTTC. Looking up the rest from reference TRBV7-9 and TRBJ1-2 gives the full variable domain: DTGVSQNPRHKITKRGQNVTFRCDPISEHNRLYWYRQTLGQGPEFLTYFQNEAQLEKSRLLSDRFSAERPKGSFSTLEIQRTEQGDSAMYLCASSPWAYHGKTYGYTFGSGTRLTVV.

This clonotype was seen ten or more times. This chain joins TRBV6-2 or TRBV6-3 and TRBJ1-2; D uncertain. Trimming took off 5 bases at V and 4 bases at J, with 23 bases between the two ends. Per germline, CDR1 MNHEY and CDR2 SVGEGT. The CDR3 is 17 residues long. The CDR3 region is CASSNEYCIGKTYGYTF. The DNA for the CDR3 is TGTGCCAGCAGTAACGAATACTGCATCGGAAAGACCTATGGCTACACCTTC.

The J gene is TRBJ2-3, the V gene TRBV15; the D gene is possibly TRBD2 (6 bases). V lost 0 bases and J lost 7, with 11 bases in between. Per the germline V gene, CDR1 is LNHNV and CDR2 is YYDKDF (reference sequence). This CDR3 region has 14 residues. The CDR3 region has the DNA TGTGCCACCAGCAGAGATCTGGGACTGAATACGCAGTATTTT. It encodes CATSRDLGLNTQYF.

This clonotype was recorded at least ten times. The rearrangement uses TRBV12-3 or TRBV12-4 and TRBJ1-1, with D perhaps TRBD1 (5 bases). Trimming pared 2 bases from V and 1 base from J, leaving 8 bases between. The CDR3 sequence is 14 residues long. CDR3 region: CASSLIGQNTEAFF. CDR3 DNA sequence: TGTGCCAGCAGTTTAATTGGACAGAACACTGAAGCTTTCTTT.

Many counts were recorded for this clonotype. The chain combines TRBV5-4 with TRBJ2-7, with D tentatively TRBD1 (5 bases). Germline-derived CDR1 and CDR2 are SGHNT and YYREEE (reference sequence). The CDR3 extends over 13 amino acids. Trimming removed 4 bases from V and 5 bases from J, with 13 bases in between. CDR3 protein: CASSPTQGHEQYF. The CDR3 DNA is TGTGCCAGCAGCCCGACTCAGGGTCACGAGCAGTACTTC.

On this clonotype: A much larger clone differs from this one at a single base, so this may be a read error. The chain joins TRBV20-1 to TRBJ2-3; D possibly uses TRBD1 or TRBD2 (5 bases each). Germline CDR1 DFQATT, CDR2 SNEGSKA (reference sequence). V dropped 6 bases and J dropped 5 bases, with 12 bases sitting between them. This CDR3 spans 12 amino acids. The DNA for the CDR3 is TGCAGTGCAGACGGGGCTCAAGATACGCAGTATTTT. It translates to CSADGAQDTQYF.

V is TRBV5-1 and J is TRBJ2-5, with D perhaps TRBD1 (5 bases). This CDR3 has 16 residues. The ends were cut back, 0 bases at V and 1 base at J, with 13 bases in the middle. From germline, CDR1 is SGHRS and CDR2 YFSETQ. This CDR3 is CASSLASGWAQETQYF. The CDR3 DNA is TGCGCCAGCAGCTTGGCATCAGGGTGGGCCCAAGAGACCCAGTACTTC.

This clonotype was observed a handful of times. The chain carries TRBV29-1 and TRBJ1-3; D is possibly TRBD1 (6 bases). From germline, CDR1 is SQVTM and CDR2 ANQGSEA. The CDR3 extends over 15 amino acids. V lost 0 bases, J lost 3 bases, and 12 bases lay in between. In DNA, the CDR3 is TGCAGCGTTGAAGATTTAACAGGGAATGGAAACACCATATATTTT. Translated: CSVEDLTGNGNTIYF.

This chain connects TRBV15 to TRBJ2-5; D uncertain. Trimming cost V 5 bases and J 4 bases, with 11 bases left between them. The CDR3 consists of 13 residues. Germline lookup yields CDR1 LNHNV and CDR2 YYDKDF (reference sequence). This CDR3 reads CATSSNWGETQYF. In DNA, the CDR3 is TGTGCCACCAGCTCAAACTGGGGAGAGACCCAGTACTTC.

In this sample, this clonotype turned up a few times. The chain employs TRBV2 and TRBJ2-1; D is unclear. The germline gives CDR1 SNHLY, CDR2 FYNNEI. The CDR3 has 15 amino acids. The ends were cut back, 4 bases at V and 6 bases at J, with 16 bases in the middle. The CDR3 DNA follows: TGTGCCAGCAGTGTAATAGCCCGGTCTGCCAATGAGCAGTTCTTC. Translation gives CASSVIARSANEQFF.

Comment on this clonotype: This sequence may be a read error, since a much larger clone differs from it by one base. The chain uses TRBV7-6 and TRBJ1-6; 8 bases are shared with TRBD1. J lost 9 bases, V lost 1 base, and 5 bases had no gene match. Germline assignment: CDR1 SGHVS and CDR2 FNYEAQ. This CDR3 is built from 15 residues. CDR3 amino acids: CASSLVAGTGSPLHF. Written as DNA, the CDR3 is TGTGCCAGCAGCTTAGTCGCGGGGACAGGTTCACCCCTCCACTTT.

This clonotype was counted at least ten times. The chain links TRBV28 to TRBJ2-7, with no clear D. The CDR3 has 14 amino acids. CDR1 is MDHEN, CDR2 SYDVKM, per germline. V gave up 6 bases and J gave up 2 bases, with 14 bases separating them. CDR3 loop: CASRDRSATYEQYF. CDR3 bases: TGTGCCAGCAGAGATCGGAGTGCAACCTACGAGCAGTACTTC.

This clonotype was seen repeatedly, ten times or more. J is TRBJ1-1 and V is TRBV30; 7 nucleotides agree with TRBD1. V lost 4 bases and J lost 1; bases outside the gene matches: 3. There are 13 residues in the CDR3. The germline V gene has CDR1 GTSNPN and CDR2 SVGIG (reference sequence). CDR3 nucleotides: TGTGCCTGGACGACAGGGAGGAACACTGAAGCTTTCTTT. As protein: CAWTTGRNTEAFF.

At least ten counts were recorded for this clonotype. The V call is TRBV5-5, the J call TRBJ1-2, with D unclear. The V and J ends lost 7 bases and 4 bases respectively, with 23 bases between them. The CDR3 runs to 16 residues. Germline V gives CDR1 SGHKS, CDR2 YYEKEE (reference sequence). The CDR3 spells CASHYLVSRKTYGYTF. CDR3 sequence (DNA): TGTGCCAGCCACTATCTTGTCTCGCGAAAGACCTATGGCTACACCTTC.

This clonotype was picked up many times. The V gene is TRBV14, the J gene TRBJ2-2, with TRBD1 matching 7 bases. This CDR3 comprises 15 residues. With 3 bases clipped from V and 5 bases from J, the junction kept 6 bases outside the gene matches. The germline CDR1 and CDR2 sequences are SGHDN and FVKESK. The CDR3 region has the DNA TGTGCCAGCAGCCAGACAGGGCGTCGTACCGGGGAGCTGTTTTTT. This encodes CASSQTGRRTGELFF.

Ten or more counts support this clonotype. The V call is TRBV19, the J call TRBJ2-1; 10 positions agree with TRBD2. Per germline, CDR1 LNHDA and CDR2 SQIVND (reference sequence). The V gene end was trimmed by 9 bases and the J gene end by 0 bases; junction bases not matched to a gene: 8. This CDR3 has 16 amino acids. CDR3 in amino acids: CASSISGGSSYNEQFF. The CDR3 DNA sequence: TGTGCCAGCAGCATTAGCGGGGGGAGCTCCTACAATGAGCAGTTCTTC.

A note on this clonotype: This may arise from a read error, as a much more abundant clone is one base away. V and J are TRBV7-3 and TRBJ2-7, with TRBD1 matching over 7 bases. The germline V gene encodes CDR1 SGHTA and CDR2 FQGTGA. This CDR3 has 13 residues. CDR3 coding DNA: TGTGCCGGCAGCCCACAGGGGCACCACGAGCAGTACTTC. Its protein product is CAGSPQGHHEQYF.

About this clonotype: Being one base from a much bigger clone, this may be a read error. The chain links TRBV7-1 to TRBJ1-2, with no clear D. TRBV7-1 belongs to the ORF category, with a function that is uncertain. V was pared by 5 bases and J by 4 bases, with 23 bases between. This CDR3 comprises 17 residues. In DNA form, the CDR3 reads TGTGCCAGCAGCCCTGATGCTCACAAGGGAAAGACCTATGGCTACACCTTC. Protein product: CASSPDAHKGKTYGYTF.

This clonotype was observed many times. The chain recombines TRBV3-1 with TRBJ2-5, with D uncertain. Trimming took 5 bases from V and 5 from J, leaving 24 bases between them. The CDR3 length is 17 residues. Germline CDR1 reads LGHDT; CDR2 reads YNNKEL (reference sequence). The CDR3 DNA follows: TGTGCCAGCAGCGCCCCCCTTCCCATTTCTTTCTCTGAGACCCAGTACTTC. It yields the protein CASSAPLPISFSETQYF.

This clonotype was seen many times. The chain uses TRBV7-3 and TRBJ2-2; tentatively, D is TRBD2 (6 bases). CDR1 is SGHTA and CDR2 is FQGTGA in the germline V gene. Between the trimmed V and J ends, which lost 3 bases and 0 bases, there was a span of 8 bases. This CDR3 spans 15 amino acids. In DNA form, the CDR3 reads TGTGCCAGCAGCTTCGGGAGCGCGAACACCGGGGAGCTGTTTTTT. Translated: CASSFGSANTGELFF.

On this clonotype itself: A much larger clone sits a single nucleotide away, making a read error possible. The genes are TRBV4-3 and TRBJ2-6; D remains ambiguous. The length of the CDR3 is 18 residues. Looked up from germline, CDR1 is LGHNA and CDR2 is YSLEER. In nucleotides, the CDR3 is TGCGTCAGCAGCCAAGATATGGCGGTCAGTTCTGGGGCCAACGTCCTGACTTTC. Encoded protein: CVSSQDMAVSSGANVLTF.

Ten or more counts support this clonotype. The rearrangement uses TRBV18 and TRBJ1-2; no clear D gene. Germline CDR1 reads KGHSH; CDR2 reads LQKENI. This CDR3 has 15 residues. Trimming removed 3 bases at V and 0 bases at J, with 11 bases between. Written as DNA, the CDR3 is TGTGCCAGCTCACCGGCCCCAGAAGCTAACTATGGCTACACCTTC. Protein product: CASSPAPEANYGYTF.

In its sample, this clonotype was seen once. The DNA is left out, because the CDR3 cannot be placed on it with certainty; the CDR3 is given as TCRdb lists it. The rearrangement uses TRBV12-2 and TRBJ1-2. TRBV12-2 represents a pseudogene. With termini counted, the CDR3 has 17 amino acids. CDR3 region: CASRDTGTPRKTYGCTF.

In this sample, this clonotype turned up many times. CDR3 residues: CASSVSGGVDTGELFF. For the CDR3, the DNA is TGTGCCAGCAGCGTTAGCGGGGGGGTTGACACCGGGGAGCTGTTTTTT. V usage is TRBV7-2 and J usage is TRBJ2-2; 11 nucleotides agree with TRBD2. Germline lookup yields CDR1 SGHTA and CDR2 FQGNSA. Trimming cost V 5 bases and J 3 bases; bases outside gene matches: 5. The CDR3 has 16 residues.

Concerning this clonotype: Since a much larger clone is just one base distant, this may be a read error. The chain recombines TRBV7-1 with TRBJ1-2; D call uncertain. TRBV7-1 is reported as an ORF; its role is uncertain. Trimming shortened V by 5 bases and J by 4 bases, and 23 bases separated the two germline ends. CDR3 length equals 17 residues. CDR3: CASSIDDHEGKTYGYTF. Here the CDR3 DNA reads TGTGCCAGCAGCATTGACGATCACGAGGGAAAGACCTATGGCTACACCTTC.

Turning to this clonotype: A single base separates this from a much larger clone, so it may be a read error. This chain uses TRBV30 with TRBJ1-6, with D hard to call. The germline CDR1 and CDR2 sequences are GTSNPN and SVGIG (reference sequence). The length of the CDR3 is 14 residues. The CDR3 protein is CARSVSGYNSPLHF. The CDR3 DNA is TGTGCCAGGAGTGTATCGGGGTATAATTCACCCCTCCACTTT.

About this clonotype itself: This may come from a read error, since a much larger clone is one base off. V usage is TRBV7-9 and J usage is TRBJ2-7; D may match TRBD1 or TRBD2 (5 bases each). Germline-derived CDR1 and CDR2 are SEHNR and FQNEAQ (reference sequence). This CDR3 has 13 residues. The ends were cut back, 4 bases at V and 3 bases at J, with 10 bases in the middle. The CDR3 is CASSSRGSYEQYF. The DNA for the CDR3 is TGTGCCAGCAGCTCCCGGGGCAGCTACGAGCAGTACTTC.

This clonotype occurred many times. V is TRBV9 and J is TRBJ2-2; 7 nucleotides agree with TRBD2. The CDR3 sequence is 17 residues long. Losses at the gene ends were 0 bases for V and 1 base for J; bases not matched to a gene: 6. CDR1 is SGDLS and CDR2 is YYNGEE in the germline V gene. The CDR3 here is CASSVARGEVNTGELFF. Here the CDR3 DNA reads TGTGCCAGCAGCGTAGCTCGGGGGGAAGTGAACACCGGGGAGCTGTTTTTT. Complete variable domain (other parts from reference TRBV9 and TRBJ2-2): DSGVTQTPKHLITATGQRVTLRCSPRSGDLSVYWYQQSLDQGLQFLIQYYNGEERAKGNILERFSAQQFPDLHSELNLSSLELGDSALYFCASSVARGEVNTGELFFGEGSRLTVL.

Worth noting for this clonotype: The junction shows a germline mismatch at one end, possibly a read error. J is TRBJ2-6 and V is TRBV6-4; 7 nucleotides align to TRBD2. Germline V gene sequence: CDR1 MRHNA, CDR2 SNTAGT. The CDR3 spans 15 residues. In nucleotides, the CDR3 is TGTGCCGGCAGTGCCCAGGCCAGCGGGGCCAACGCCCTGACTTTC. Residues: CAGSAQASGANALTF.